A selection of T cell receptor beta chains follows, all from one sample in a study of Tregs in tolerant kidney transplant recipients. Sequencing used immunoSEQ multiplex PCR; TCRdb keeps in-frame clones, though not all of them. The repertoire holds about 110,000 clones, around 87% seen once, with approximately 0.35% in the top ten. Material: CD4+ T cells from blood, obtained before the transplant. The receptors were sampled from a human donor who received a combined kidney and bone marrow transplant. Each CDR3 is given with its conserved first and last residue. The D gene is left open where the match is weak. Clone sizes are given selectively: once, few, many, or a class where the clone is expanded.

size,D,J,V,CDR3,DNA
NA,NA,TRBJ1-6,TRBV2,CASSDDRIQPLHF,TGTGCCAGCAGTGACGACAGGATCCAACCCCTCCACTTT
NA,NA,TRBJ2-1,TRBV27,CASSPWGDPRDEQFF,TGTGCCAGCAGTCCGTGGGGGGACCCCCGGGATGAGCAGTTCTTC
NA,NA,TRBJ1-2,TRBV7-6,CASSPQGYYGYTF,TGTGCCAGCAGCCCCCAGGGGTACTATGGCTACACCTTC
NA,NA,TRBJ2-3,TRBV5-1,CASSLDSSTDTQYF,TGCGCCAGCAGCTTGGATAGTAGCACAGATACGCAGTATTTT
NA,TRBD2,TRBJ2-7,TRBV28,CASSLLAPTYEQYF,TGTGCCAGCAGTCTACTAGCGCCAACCTACGAGCAGTACTTC
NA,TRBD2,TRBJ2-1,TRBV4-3,CASSQDKGLAVYNEQFF,TGCGCCAGCAGCCAAGATAAGGGACTAGCGGTCTACAATGAGCAGTTCTTC
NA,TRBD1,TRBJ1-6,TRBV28,CASSLPGTGVSSYNSPLHF,TGTGCCAGCAGCCTCCCAGGGACAGGGGTGAGCTCCTATAATTCACCCCTCCACTTT
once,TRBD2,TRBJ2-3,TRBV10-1,CASAGQLAGTDTQYF,TGCGCCAGCGCTGGGCAACTAGCGGGCACAGATACGCAGTATTTT
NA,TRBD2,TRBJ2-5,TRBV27,CASSSAGGRETQYF,TGTGCCAGCAGTTCGGCGGGGGGCCGGGAGACCCAGTACTTC
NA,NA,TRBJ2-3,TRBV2,CASSQLMADTQYF,TGTGCCAGCAGTCAGTTGATGGCAGATACGCAGTATTTT
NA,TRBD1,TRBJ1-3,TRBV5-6,CASLITGGLSGNTIYF,TGTGCCAGCCTGATAACAGGGGGCTTGTCTGGAAACACCATATATTTT
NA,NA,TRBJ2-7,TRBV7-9,CASSLSADRWNVDEQYF,TGTGCCAGCAGCTTATCGGCCGACAGGTGGAATGTGGACGAGCAGTACTTC
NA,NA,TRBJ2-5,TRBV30,CAWSVGERSEETQYF,TGTGCCTGGAGTGTAGGAGAGCGCAGCGAAGAGACCCAGTACTTC
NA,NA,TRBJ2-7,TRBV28,CASSAGDRVSYEQYF,TGTGCCAGCTCAGCGGGGGACAGGGTGTCCTACGAGCAGTACTTC
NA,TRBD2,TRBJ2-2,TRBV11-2,CASSHGGRGPTGELFF,TGTGCCAGCAGCCACGGGGGGAGGGGTCCGACCGGGGAGCTGTTTTTT
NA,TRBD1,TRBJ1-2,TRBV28,CASWDSNYGYTF,TGTGCCAGTTGGGACAGTAACTATGGCTACACCTTC
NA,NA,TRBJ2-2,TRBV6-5,CASGRGIGELFF,TGTGCCAGTGGTAGGGGCATCGGGGAGCTGTTTTTT
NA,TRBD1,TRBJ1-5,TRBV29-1,CSVKQGEGQPQHF,TGCAGCGTGAAACAGGGGGAAGGTCAGCCCCAGCATTTT
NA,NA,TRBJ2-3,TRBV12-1,CASSSSGTSGEVLDTQYF,TGTGCCAGCAGCTCCTCCGGGACTAGCGGAGAAGTACTAGATACGCAGTATTTT
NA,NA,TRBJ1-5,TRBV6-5,CASRRSGGNQPQHF,TGTGCCAGCAGGAGGTCGGGGGGCAATCAGCCCCAGCATTTT
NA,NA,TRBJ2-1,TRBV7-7,CASSLAQGATEQFF,TGTGCCAGCAGCTTAGCGCAAGGGGCGACTGAGCAGTTCTTC
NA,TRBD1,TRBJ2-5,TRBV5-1,CASSVQGAETQYF,TGCGCCAGCAGCGTTCAGGGGGCAGAGACCCAGTACTTC
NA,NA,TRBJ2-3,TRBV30,CAWSRGLAPRGNTDTQYF,TGTGCCTGGAGTCGGGGCCTAGCGCCCCGGGGGAACACAGATACGCAGTATTTT
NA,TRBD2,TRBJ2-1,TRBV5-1,CASLSLAGSYNEQFF,TGCGCCAGCCTCTCCCTAGCGGGGTCCTACAATGAGCAGTTCTTC
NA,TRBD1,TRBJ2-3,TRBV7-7,CASSTGTADTQYF,TGTGCCAGCAGCACCGGGACAGCAGATACGCAGTATTTT
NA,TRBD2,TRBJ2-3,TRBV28,CASSLGGGGLDTQYF,TGTGCCAGCAGTTTAGGCGGGGGGGGCTTGGATACGCAGTATTTT
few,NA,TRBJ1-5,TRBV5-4,CASSLDKNQPQHF,TGTGCCAGCAGCTTGGACAAGAATCAGCCCCAGCATTTT
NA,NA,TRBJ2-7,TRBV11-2,CASSLGGALGYEQYF,TGTGCCAGCAGCTTAGGTGGGGCACTGGGTTACGAGCAGTACTTC
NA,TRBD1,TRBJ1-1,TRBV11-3,CASSLRPGQRNTEAFF,TGTGCCAGCAGCCTCCGCCCGGGACAGCGAAACACTGAAGCTTTCTTT
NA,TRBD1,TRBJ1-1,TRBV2,CASRDRAVSEAFF,TGTGCCAGCAGGGACAGGGCCGTCTCTGAAGCTTTCTTT
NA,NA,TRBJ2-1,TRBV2,CAGRGGSVQENEQFF,TGTGCCGGGAGGGGGGGGAGCGTACAGGAAAATGAGCAGTTCTTC
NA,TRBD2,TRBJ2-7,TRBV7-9,CASSLGTGLGF,TGTGCCAGCAGCCTCGGGACTGGACTAGGCTTC
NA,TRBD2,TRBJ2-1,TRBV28,CASRDYTYNEQFF,TGTGCCTCCCGGGACTATACCTACAATGAGCAGTTCTTC
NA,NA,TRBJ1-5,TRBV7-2,CASSLRGNQPQHF,TGTGCCAGCAGCCTACGGGGGAATCAGCCCCAGCATTTT
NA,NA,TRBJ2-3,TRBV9,CASSVNPLGPDTQYF,TGTGCCAGCAGCGTAAACCCTTTGGGCCCAGATACGCAGTATTTT
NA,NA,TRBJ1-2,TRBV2,CASSDSTGIYGYTF,TGTGCCAGCAGTGATAGTACAGGGATCTATGGCTACACCTTC
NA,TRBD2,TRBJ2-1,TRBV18,CASSRGTSGLTGQFF,TGTGCCAGCTCACGTGGGACTAGCGGGCTTACTGGGCAGTTCTTC
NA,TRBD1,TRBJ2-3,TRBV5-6,CASSLGQGGVTDTQYF,TGTGCCAGCAGCTTGGGACAGGGGGGGGTTACAGATACGCAGTATTTT
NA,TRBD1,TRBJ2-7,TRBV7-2,CASSLLVGTTGAGEQYF,TGTGCCAGCAGCTTACTTGTCGGTACGACAGGGGCTGGGGAGCAGTACTTC
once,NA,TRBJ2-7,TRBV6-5,CATTITGTYEQYF,TGTGCCACCACAATCACGGGGACCTACGAGCAGTACTTC
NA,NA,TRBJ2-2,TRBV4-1,CASSQDRTWIVELFF,TGCGCCAGCAGCCAGGACAGAACGTGGATAGTTGAGCTGTTTTTT
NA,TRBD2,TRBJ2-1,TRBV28,CASSSWGLGTSGSLVEQFF,TGTGCCAGCAGTTCGTGGGGCCTCGGGACTAGCGGGAGTTTGGTCGAGCAGTTCTTC
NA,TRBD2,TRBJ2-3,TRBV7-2,CASSLEASGLQYF,TGTGCCAGCAGCTTAGAGGCTAGCGGCCTCCAGTATTTT
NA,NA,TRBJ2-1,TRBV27,CATSGGFYNEQFF,TGTGCCACCTCCGGCGGGTTCTACAATGAGCAGTTCTTC
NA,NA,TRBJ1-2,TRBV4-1,CASSPQGFNYGYTF,TGCGCCAGCAGCCCCCAGGGATTCAACTATGGCTACACCTTC
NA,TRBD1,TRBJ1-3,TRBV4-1,CASSQGPTGSSGNTIYF,TGCGCCAGCAGCCAAGGACCGACAGGGAGTTCTGGAAACACCATATATTTT